This is a list of T cell receptor beta chains from one sample in a study of cytomegalovirus exposure and HLA in healthy donors. Measured with immunoSEQ multiplex PCR; TCRdb has only the in-frame clones, and not every one. This sample's table has 85,000 or so clones. The sample taken for sequencing was PBMCs. The receptors derive from a woman aged 25 to 39 in good health and CMV-seronegative. Both conserved end residues are part of each CDR3. A D gene is named only where the DNA matches it firmly.

CDR3nt: TGTGCCATCAGTAGTGGGACAGGGGGCTGGGAGCAGTACTTC
CDR3aa: CAISSGTGGWEQYF
d_gene: TRBD1
v_gene: TRBV10-3
j_gene: TRBJ2-7

CDR3nt: TGCGCCAGCAGCGTCCGGGACTCCTCCTACAATGAGCAGTTCTTC
CDR3aa: CASSVRDSSYNEQFF
d_gene: .
v_gene: TRBV5-1
j_gene: TRBJ2-1

CDR3nt: TGTGCCAGCAGTTTCCGAGGGGGCAGGTCACCCCTCCACTTT
CDR3aa: CASSFRGGRSPLHF
d_gene: TRBD1
v_gene: TRBV28
j_gene: TRBJ1-6

CDR3nt: TGTGCCAGCAGCTTAGCTAGCGGAGGCACAGATACGCAGTATTTT
CDR3aa: CASSLASGGTDTQYF
d_gene: .
v_gene: TRBV7-6
j_gene: TRBJ2-3

CDR3nt: TGCAGCGCCGAAGGGACTAGATTCAATGAGCAGTTCTTC
CDR3aa: CSAEGTRFNEQFF
d_gene: TRBD2
v_gene: TRBV29-1
j_gene: TRBJ2-1

CDR3nt: TGTGCCAGCAGCCCTAGCGGGGGGCCACCCTCGCAGTACTTC
CDR3aa: CASSPSGGPPSQYF
d_gene: TRBD2
v_gene: TRBV5-6
j_gene: TRBJ2-5

CDR3nt: TGCGCCAGCAGCGGAGGGATAGGGACCCAGTACTTC
CDR3aa: CASSGGIGTQYF
d_gene: .
v_gene: TRBV5-1
j_gene: TRBJ2-5

CDR3nt: TGTGCCAGCAGCCAAGATCAGGGGACAGCCGTCTATAATTCACACCTCCACTTT
CDR3aa: CASSQDQGTAVYNSHLHF
d_gene: TRBD1
v_gene: TRBV4-2
j_gene: TRBJ1-6

CDR3nt: TGTGCCAGCAGTGTCCCCGGGGAGAACACTGAAGCTTTCTTT
CDR3aa: CASSVPGENTEAFF
d_gene: .
v_gene: TRBV6-5
j_gene: TRBJ1-1

CDR3nt: TGTGCCTGGAGTGAAAGGGAAAGGGAGACCGGGGAGCTGTTTTTT
CDR3aa: CAWSERERETGELFF
d_gene: .
v_gene: TRBV30
j_gene: TRBJ2-2

CDR3nt: TGTGCCAGCAGTGGACAGGGGGGGATCGCAGATACGCAGTATTTT
CDR3aa: CASSGQGGIADTQYF
d_gene: TRBD1
v_gene: TRBV6-1
j_gene: TRBJ2-3

CDR3nt: TGTGCCAGCAGCCCCCGGACAGGGGAAAATTCACCCCTCCACTTT
CDR3aa: CASSPRTGENSPLHF
d_gene: TRBD1
v_gene: TRBV16
j_gene: TRBJ1-6

CDR3nt: TGTGCCAGCAGCTTGCAAGCGGGAGGGTTAAATACGCAGTATTTT
CDR3aa: CASSLQAGGLNTQYF
d_gene: TRBD2
v_gene: TRBV5-5
j_gene: TRBJ2-3

CDR3nt: TGTGCCAGTAGTGAGGGCGTACCCACCGGGGAGCTGTTTTTT
CDR3aa: CASSEGVPTGELFF
d_gene: .
v_gene: TRBV19
j_gene: TRBJ2-2

CDR3nt: TGCGCCAGCAGCAGGGACACTAGCGGGAGGGCGTACAATGAGCAGTTCTTC
CDR3aa: CASSRDTSGRAYNEQFF
d_gene: TRBD2
v_gene: TRBV5-1
j_gene: TRBJ2-1

CDR3nt: TGTGCCAGTAGTCCGGGACAGCTTTTCGACAATGAGCAGTTCTTC
CDR3aa: CASSPGQLFDNEQFF
d_gene: TRBD1
v_gene: TRBV19
j_gene: TRBJ2-1

CDR3nt: TGCGCCAGCAGCTTGGTGCGGACCGGGGAGCTGTTTTTT
CDR3aa: CASSLVRTGELFF
d_gene: .
v_gene: TRBV5-1
j_gene: TRBJ2-2

CDR3nt: TGCGCCAGCAGCCCCTCTAGCGGTACAGATACGCAGTATTTT
CDR3aa: CASSPSSGTDTQYF
d_gene: TRBD2
v_gene: TRBV5-1
j_gene: TRBJ2-3

CDR3nt: TGTGCCGTCCCCGTAGACCCGGGAGGCTACACCTTC
CDR3aa: CAVPVDPGGYTF
d_gene: .
v_gene: TRBV2
j_gene: TRBJ1-2

CDR3nt: TGTGCCAGCAGTGTCCCCCGTTGGGAGTACTACGAGCAGTACTTC
CDR3aa: CASSVPRWEYYEQYF
d_gene: .
v_gene: TRBV6-1
j_gene: TRBJ2-7

CDR3nt: TGTGCCAGCAGTGAACAAACAGATACGCAGTATTTT
CDR3aa: CASSEQTDTQYF
d_gene: .
v_gene: TRBV25-1
j_gene: TRBJ2-3

CDR3nt: TGTGCCAGCAGTCCCATACCTTCGACAGGGGGAGGAAACACCATATATTTT
CDR3aa: CASSPIPSTGGGNTIYF
d_gene: TRBD1
v_gene: TRBV28
j_gene: TRBJ1-3

CDR3nt: TGCAGCGTTCTCCCGGGAACAGATACGCAGTATTTT
CDR3aa: CSVLPGTDTQYF
d_gene: .
v_gene: TRBV29-1
j_gene: TRBJ2-3

CDR3nt: TGCGCCAGCTCCCGGGACTCGGCGGACACTGAAGCTTTCTTT
CDR3aa: CASSRDSADTEAFF
d_gene: .
v_gene: TRBV5-1
j_gene: TRBJ1-1

CDR3nt: TGCGCCAGCAGCTTGGAAGTCAGTCTCGAGCAGTACTTC
CDR3aa: CASSLEVSLEQYF
d_gene: .
v_gene: TRBV5-1
j_gene: TRBJ2-7

CDR3nt: TGTGCCAGCAGCTTGGACGGGAAAAAACTGTTTTTT
CDR3aa: CASSLDGKKLFF
d_gene: .
v_gene: TRBV5-6
j_gene: TRBJ1-4